This T cell receptor (beta chain) came from a study of OX40 agonist ivuxolimab in advanced cancers. Study results and caveats: Clonal expansion from baseline to week 6 occurred in both CD4+ and CD8+ T cells.

The germline V gene has CDR1 MNHEY and CDR2 SMNVEV (reference sequence). Trimming took 5 bases from V and 2 from J, leaving 16 bases between them. CDR3 length: 16 amino acids. TCRdb keeps only in-frame clones here, not all; method: immunoSEQ multiplex PCR. The sample carries roughly 50,000 clones, approximately 80% recorded once. As to this clone: Its antigen is as yet unknown.

This clonotype originated in an adult with an advanced solid tumor such as melanoma, head and neck, liver or kidney cancer. The input for sequencing was CD4+ or CD8+ T cells sorted from blood, taken in a trial of the OX40 agonist ivuxolimab. This chain joins TRBV27 and TRBJ2-1, with D possibly being TRBD2 (6 bases). This chain's CDR3 is CASSRRNGGAYNEQFF. Here the CDR3 DNA reads TGTGCCAGCAGTCGCCGGAACGGGGGAGCCTACAATGAGCAGTTCTTC.